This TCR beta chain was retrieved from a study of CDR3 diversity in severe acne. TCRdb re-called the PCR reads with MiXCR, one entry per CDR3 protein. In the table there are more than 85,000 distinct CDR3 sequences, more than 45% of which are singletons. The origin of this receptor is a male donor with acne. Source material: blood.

CDR3 nucleotide sequence: TGTGCCAGCAGCTTGGCACAGGGGGCAAACGAGCAGTACTTC. Residues: CASSLAQGANEQYF. This chain connects TRBV5-4 to TRBJ2-7; 9 bases are a match to TRBD1. The CDR3 has 14 amino acids. Germline CDR1 SGHNT, CDR2 YYREEE (reference sequence). The junction had 3 bases not matched to a gene; V was cut back by 0 bases and J by 5 bases. The variable domain in full, with the rest retrieved from reference TRBV5-4 and TRBJ2-7, is ETGVTQSPTHLIKTRGQQVTLRCSSQSGHNTVSWYQQALGQGPQFIFQYYREEENGRGNFPPRFSGLQFPNYSSELNVNALELDDSALYLCASSLAQGANEQYFGPGTRLTVT.